The rows below give T cell receptor beta chains drawn from one sample of a study of tumor-infiltrating lymphocytes in primary liver carcinoma. TCRdb recomputed calls from the multiplex PCR reads with MiXCR, one row per CDR3 protein. This sample has approximately 110,000 distinct CDR3 sequences, with less than 80% found just once. Source material: liver tumor tissue from sampling region 1. The receptors derive from a woman between 55 and 75 years old with primary liver carcinoma and hepatitis B virus infection. CDR3s include the opening cysteine and the closing phenylalanine or tryptophan.

>TRBV12-3/TRBV12-4|TRBJ2-2
CASSQERGSNTGELFF
>TRBV2|TRBJ2-3
CASSGFTDTQYF
>TRBV6-2/TRBV6-3|TRBJ2-1
CASKTNGRAFGEQFF
>TRBV29-1|TRBJ1-1
CSAGVFTEAFF
>TRBV7-9|TRBJ1-1
CASGGTSGTAMNTEAFF
>TRBV5-6|TRBJ2-2
CASSLVSGQGRLFF
>TRBV20-1|TRBJ2-3
CSARRADGSVDTQYF
>TRBV12-3/TRBV12-4|TRBJ2-3
CVSSLRAGNTDTQYF
>TRBV11-2|TRBJ1-6
CASSLDPGSPPYF
>TRBV5-6|TRBJ2-4
CASSSGLAGVDKNIQYF
>TRBV6-1|TRBJ2-3
CASSDGDRVTDTHYF
>TRBV7-8|TRBJ1-2
CASSNRDRGLGIGGYAF
>TRBV11-2|TRBJ1-3
CASSRTGSNTIYF
>TRBV11-2|TRBJ2-7
CVSSFSTGRANEQYF
>TRBV11-2|TRBJ2-3
CASSPAPTVKGTDTRYF
>TRBV27|TRBJ1-1
CASSLQWGASF
>TRBV10-3|TRBJ1-1
CAIQGASTEAFF
>TRBV6-2/TRBV6-3|TRBJ2-2
CASSYFTGELFF
>TRBV5-1|TRBJ2-1
CASSRWTGGNEQFF
>TRBV5-1|TRBJ2-2
CASGSSGGRLRELFF
>TRBV28|TRBJ2-4
CASSLRASTFVPQYF
>TRBV6-9|TRBJ2-1
CASNFTSGRYSNEQFF
>TRBV12-3/TRBV12-4|TRBJ2-1
CASSFMDEQSF
>TRBV28|TRBJ2-5
CASSLNGGGGETQYF
>TRBV7-8|TRBJ1-4
CASSRTLSRTNEKLFF